These 20 T cell receptor beta chains originate from one sample sequenced in a study of blood T cell repertoires in COVID-19. The table came from immunoSEQ multiplex PCR; TCRdb's copy has only in-frame clones and leaves some out. The table shows 200,000 to 250,000 clones, with roughly 80% occurring only once. The sequencing input was peripheral blood. These receptor sequences come from a man aged 25-40 years with active or convalescent COVID-19.

This CDR3 is CASSLTLQGIASPLHF. As DNA, the CDR3 is TGTGCCAGCAGCTTGACCCTACAGGGGATAGCTTCACCCCTCCACTTT. The chain joins TRBV5-5 to TRBJ1-6, with 7 positions matching TRBD1. The CDR3 totals 16 residues. Losses at the gene ends were 1 base for V and 9 bases for J; bases not matched to a gene: 10. Germline loops: CDR1 SGHKS, CDR2 YYEKEE (reference sequence).

The chain has TRBV28 and TRBJ1-1; 8 bases match TRBD1. CDR1 and CDR2 from the germline V gene are MDHEN and SYDVKM. The CDR3 sequence is 15 residues long. Trimming at V came to 2 bases and at J to 5 bases, leaving 7 bases not matched to a gene. The CDR3 spells CASSLPSRGLTEAFF. The CDR3 region has the DNA TGTGCCAGCAGTTTACCCTCCAGGGGGCTTACTGAAGCTTTCTTT.

The genes are TRBV11-2 and TRBJ1-1, with no clear D. CDR1 SGHAT and CDR2 FQNNGV come from the germline V gene. The CDR3 totals 13 residues. V dropped 0 bases and J dropped 10 bases, with 12 bases sitting between them. CDR3 loop: CASSLEGATGAFF. Written as DNA, the CDR3 is TGTGCCAGCAGCTTAGAAGGAGCGACGGGAGCTTTCTTT. The whole variable domain, filled in from reference TRBV11-2 and TRBJ1-1, reads EAGVAQSPRYKIIEKRQSVAFWCNPISGHATLYWYQQILGQGPKLLIQFQNNGVVDDSQLPKDRFSAERLKGVDSTLKIQPAKLEDSAVYLCASSLEGATGAFFGQGTRLTVV.

The rearrangement uses TRBV28 and TRBJ2-1, with D possibly TRBD1 on 6 matching bases. The CDR3 runs 17 residues. Germline loops: CDR1 MDHEN, CDR2 SYDVKM. The germline V and J ends were trimmed by 2 bases and 4 bases, with 18 bases remaining between them. The CDR3 DNA is TGTGCCAGCAGTTTAGTTTCCAAACAGGGTTCGTACAATGAGCAGTTCTTC. Residues: CASSLVSKQGSYNEQFF.

The V and J genes are TRBV6-5 and TRBJ1-1, with 9 positions matching TRBD1. CDR1 and CDR2 (germline): MNHEY, SVGAGI. The trim removed 7 bases at V and 6 bases at J, leaving 9 bases unmatched. This CDR3 is 14 amino acids long. The CDR3 DNA reads as TGTGCCAGCAAATACAGGGGGCGCGAGGCTGAAGCTTTCTTT. Its protein product is CASKYRGREAEAFF.

The gene calls are TRBV2 and TRBJ2-2; tentative D call: TRBD1 (7 bases). In germline, CDR1 is SNHLY, CDR2 FYNNEI. Trimming removed 10 bases at V and 2 bases at J, with 14 bases between. This CDR3 is built from 14 residues. CDR3 coding DNA: TGTGCCAACAGGAGGGGGCGAAACACCGGGGAGCTGTTTTTT. Protein: CANRRGRNTGELFF.

The chain carries TRBV7-2 and TRBJ1-4; weak D call: TRBD1 (5 bases). The CDR3 length is 16 residues. Per the germline V gene, CDR1 is SGHTA and CDR2 is FQGNSA. V lost 5 bases and J lost 3, with 16 bases in between. The CDR3 DNA reads as TGTGCCAGCAGCCCGGGGGGTGGCTTCCCTAATGAAAAACTGTTTTTT. It codes for CASSPGGGFPNEKLFF.

The rearrangement links TRBV2 to TRBJ1-2, with TRBD1 as a possible D gene (6 bases). Germline values: CDR1 SNHLY, CDR2 FYNNEI. V was shortened by 3 bases and J by 8 bases, with 10 bases between the two germline ends. The CDR3 contains 12 residues. The CDR3 nucleotides are TGTGCCAGCAGTGAGGAACAGGGAGGCTACACCTTC. It yields the protein CASSEEQGGYTF.

The gene calls are TRBV3-1 (or the pseudogene TRBV3-2) and TRBJ1-6, with 8 bases aligning to TRBD1. This CDR3 has 13 amino acids. Trimming cost V 11 bases and J 7 bases; bases outside gene matches: 7. CDR1 LGHDT and CDR2 YNNKEL come from the germline V gene (reference sequence). The DNA of the CDR3 is TGTGCCGTTGGACAGGGTGGCAATTCACCCCTCCACTTT. Its translation: CAVGQGGNSPLHF.

The rearrangement joins TRBV28 to TRBJ1-5; D might be TRBD1 (6 bases). V gave up 2 bases and J gave up 7 bases, with 21 bases separating them. Germline loops: CDR1 MDHEN, CDR2 SYDVKM. The CDR3 extends over 17 amino acids. CDR3 region: CASSLNPTGRGNQPQHF. CDR3 DNA: TGTGCCAGCAGTTTAAACCCCACAGGGAGAGGAAACCAGCCCCAGCATTTT. Together with reference TRBV28 and TRBJ1-5, the CDR3 gives the full variable domain: DVKVTQSSRYLVKRTGEKVFLECVQDMDHENMFWYRQDPGLGLRLIYFSYDVKMKEKGDIPEGYSVSREKKERFSLILESASTNQTSMYLCASSLNPTGRGNQPQHFGDGTRLSIL.

V and J are TRBV20-1 and TRBJ1-1; no firm D call. Germline CDR1 reads DFQATT; CDR2 reads SNEGSKA (reference sequence). V shed 7 bases and J shed 1 base, with 7 bases lying between them. The CDR3 has 11 amino acids. CDR3 bases: TGCAGTGGGGAGACGAACACTGAAGCTTTCTTT. Residues: CSGETNTEAFF.

The gene calls are TRBV28 and TRBJ1-1; D is unresolved. Trimming left V 3 bases short and J 7 bases short, with 12 bases between. CDR3 size: 13 residues. Germline loops: CDR1 MDHEN, CDR2 SYDVKM. CDR3 nucleotide sequence: TGTGCCAGCAGTTTGAGAGGGATGGGTGAAGCTTTCTTT. Translating gives CASSLRGMGEAFF. The variable domain in full, completed from reference TRBV28 and TRBJ1-1, reads DVKVTQSSRYLVKRTGEKVFLECVQDMDHENMFWYRQDPGLGLRLIYFSYDVKMKEKGDIPEGYSVSREKKERFSLILESASTNQTSMYLCASSLRGMGEAFFGQGTRLTVV.

This sequence joins TRBV7-9 and TRBJ2-2; perhaps TRBD1 as D (5 bases). This CDR3 comprises 12 residues. V gave up 8 bases and J gave up 2 bases, with 6 bases separating them. The V gene's germline CDR1 is SEHNR and CDR2 FQNEAQ (reference sequence). CDR3 DNA: TGTGCCAGCCAGGGAAACACCGGGGAGCTGTTTTTT. Its protein product is CASQGNTGELFF.

This chain joins TRBV28 and TRBJ2-3, with D possibly being TRBD1 (5 bases). The CDR3 is 12 residues long. Looked up from germline, CDR1 is MDHEN and CDR2 is SYDVKM. The ends were cut back, 9 bases at V and 0 bases at J, with 7 bases in the middle. CDR3 sequence reads: CASGASTDTQYF. The CDR3, as DNA: TGTGCCAGTGGGGCTAGCACAGATACGCAGTATTTT.

This chain links TRBV5-4 with TRBJ2-5, with 7 positions matching TRBD2. This CDR3 region has 14 residues. V lost 4 bases and J lost 5; bases outside the gene matches: 8. The V gene's germline CDR1 is SGHNT and CDR2 YYREEE (reference sequence). The CDR3 DNA reads as TGTGCCAGCAGCCGTGGGGGAGGGACGGAGACCCAGTACTTC. This encodes CASSRGGGTETQYF.

The chain combines TRBV7-9 with TRBJ2-5, with 9 positions matching TRBD1. Unmatched junction bases numbered 15, after V lost 5 bases and J lost 5 bases. Germline V gene sequence: CDR1 SEHNR, CDR2 FQNEAQ (reference sequence). The CDR3 totals 17 residues. DNA of the CDR3: TGTGCCAGCAGCCCAAGTCCTGCACAGGGGGCTAGGGAGACCCAGTACTTC. Translating gives CASSPSPAQGARETQYF.

This rearrangement joins TRBV6-5 to TRBJ1-4, with D hard to call. Trimming pared 5 bases from V and 9 bases from J, leaving 19 bases between. Germline values: CDR1 MNHEY, CDR2 SVGAGI. The CDR3 totals 15 residues. The CDR3 nucleotides read TGTGCCAGCAGTCCCCTGAGTGGCGGAATCCAAAAACTGTTTTTT. Protein sequence: CASSPLSGGIQKLFF.

This chain uses TRBV6-1 with TRBJ1-4; no firm D call. With 0 bases removed from V and 7 bases from J, the gap between germline ends came to 9 bases. The CDR3 is made up of 14 amino acids. The germline V gene has CDR1 MNHNS and CDR2 SASEGT. CDR3 sequence reads: CASSEANSFEKLFF. Written as DNA, the CDR3 is TGTGCCAGCAGTGAAGCGAACAGTTTTGAAAAACTGTTTTTT.

J is TRBJ1-1 and V is TRBV5-1; 9 positions agree with TRBD1. This CDR3 is built from 15 residues. J lost 1 base, V lost 4 bases, and 5 bases had no gene match. Germline V gene sequence: CDR1 SGHRS, CDR2 YFSETQ. CDR3 amino acids: CASSPRGQGNTEAFF. CDR3 DNA sequence: TGCGCCAGCAGCCCGAGGGGACAGGGGAACACTGAAGCTTTCTTT. The whole variable domain, filled in from reference TRBV5-1 and TRBJ1-1, reads KAGVTQTPRYLIKTRGQQVTLSCSPISGHRSVSWYQQTPGQGLQFLFEYFSETQRNKGNFPGRFSGRQFSNSRSEMNVSTLELGDSALYLCASSPRGQGNTEAFFGQGTRLTVV.

This clone came up many times. The CDR3 bases are TGTGCCAGCAGCCGAATTTTAGCGGGAGTTTCCGTCGATGAGCAGTTCTTC. Translated, it gives CASSRILAGVSVDEQFF. This chain uses TRBV7-9 with TRBJ2-1; TRBD2 matches 9 bases. The V gene end was trimmed by 5 bases and the J gene end by 8 bases; junction bases not matched to a gene: 16. Germline V gene sequence: CDR1 SEHNR, CDR2 FQNEAQ (reference sequence). The CDR3 totals 17 residues. The full variable domain, completed using reference TRBV7-9 and TRBJ2-1, is DTGVSQNPRHKITKRGQNVTFRCDPISEHNRLYWYRQTLGQGPEFLTYFQNEAQLEKSRLLSDRFSAERPKGSFSTLEIQRTEQGDSAMYLCASSRILAGVSVDEQFFGPGTRLTVL.